The 6 T cell receptor beta chains given below trace back to one sample, sequenced in a study of blood T cell repertoires in COVID-19. Sequencing was performed with immunoSEQ multiplex PCR; in TCRdb, only in-frame clones are kept and a portion is missing. The sample yields 150,000 to 200,000 clones, 81% seen once. Material: peripheral blood. All receptors derive from a human donor in a cohort sampled during active COVID-19.

The genes are TRBV28 and TRBJ1-2; 10 bases align to TRBD1. The germline gives CDR1 MDHEN, CDR2 SYDVKM. This CDR3 has 14 amino acids. J gave up 0 bases and V 6 bases, and 1 base lay outside the gene matches. For the CDR3, the DNA is TGTGCCAGCAGCGGGACAGGGGCTAACTATGGCTACACCTTC. This gives the protein CASSGTGANYGYTF.

The chain is built from TRBV9 and TRBJ1-6; TRBD1 agrees at 9 bases. V was clipped by 3 bases and J by 6 bases; unmatched bases: 7. The CDR3 has 16 amino acids. The V gene's germline CDR1 is SGDLS and CDR2 YYNGEE. The CDR3 DNA reads TGTGCCAGCAGCGGGGACAGGGCGTACGTTAATTCACCCCTCCACTTT. It translates to CASSGDRAYVNSPLHF.

CDR3: CASSSVAAAYEQYF. In nucleotides, the CDR3 is TGTGCCAGCAGTTCCGTAGCGGCTGCCTACGAGCAGTACTTC. The V gene is TRBV27, the J gene TRBJ2-7; a weak D match, TRBD2 (6 bases). From germline, CDR1 is MNHEY and CDR2 SMNVEV (reference sequence). V gave up 4 bases and J gave up 2 bases, with 12 bases separating them. This CDR3 region has 14 residues.

As to this clone: This specimen includes other DNA sequences encoding the same CDR3. The chain carries TRBV9 and TRBJ2-1; TRBD2 matches 7 bases. After removal of 3 bases from V and 1 base from J, the junction contained 1 base not matched to a gene. CDR3 length equals 14 residues. Germline V gene data show CDR1 as SGDLS and CDR2 as YYNGEE. The CDR3 DNA follows: TGTGCCAGCAGCGCCGGGGGGTCCTACAATGAGCAGTTCTTC. It yields the protein CASSAGGSYNEQFF.

The genes are TRBV11-2 and TRBJ1-1; 8 bases map to TRBD1. CDR1 is SGHAT and CDR2 is FQNNGV in the germline V gene. Trimming cost V 2 bases and J 1 base; bases outside gene matches: 12. The CDR3 is 18 amino acids. CDR3 amino acids: CASSLQLGSGGRNTEAFF. As DNA, the CDR3 is TGTGCCAGCAGCTTACAGCTCGGGTCAGGGGGCAGGAACACTGAAGCTTTCTTT.

The chain joins TRBV7-6 to TRBJ2-3; D call uncertain. Germline CDR1 and CDR2: SGHVS and FNYEAQ. The length of the CDR3 is 12 residues. The V and J ends lost 5 bases and 6 bases respectively, with 9 bases between them. The CDR3 is CASSPQLDTQYF. The CDR3 coding sequence is TGTGCCAGCAGCCCCCAACTCGATACGCAGTATTTT.